These 10 T cell receptor beta chains were sequenced from one sample in a study of cytomegalovirus exposure and HLA in healthy donors. The PCR used 60 Vbeta and 13 Jbeta primers. The table came from immunoSEQ multiplex PCR; TCRdb's copy has only in-frame clones and leaves some out. The repertoire holds over 200,000 clones, roughly 79% seen once, with about 0.58% in the top ten. Sequenced material: PBMCs. Receptors originate from a woman aged 40 to 49 in good health and CMV-seronegative.

V is TRBV29-1 and J is TRBJ1-2; 8 positions match TRBD1. This CDR3 is 15 amino acids long. V trimming: 1 base; J trimming: 4 bases; junction bases outside the gene matches: 8. In germline, CDR1 is SQVTM, CDR2 ANQGSEA. Written as DNA, the CDR3 is TGCAGCGTTGAAGGGGACAGGTTAGGTGTCTATGGCTACACCTTC. Its translation: CSVEGDRLGVYGYTF.

V and J are TRBV13 and TRBJ2-1; D might be TRBD2 (6 bases). V gave up 4 bases and J gave up 6 bases, with 19 bases separating them. CDR1 PRHDT and CDR2 FYEKMQ come from the germline V gene (reference sequence). This CDR3 region has 16 residues. The CDR3 DNA follows: TGTGCCAGCAGCTCCACCCGGCGGAGGGTGGCCAATGAGCAGTTCTTC. As protein: CASSSTRRRVANEQFF.

There are a few counts of this clone. The rearrangement uses TRBV7-6 and TRBJ2-3; D is possibly TRBD1 (5 bases). The CDR3 length is 14 residues. CDR1 is SGHVS, CDR2 FNYEAQ, per germline. Between the trimmed V and J ends, which lost 5 bases and 1 base, there was a span of 10 bases. CDR3 amino acids: CASSQDTRTDTQYF. CDR3 sequence (DNA): TGTGCCAGCAGCCAGGACACCCGCACAGATACGCAGTATTTT.

The rearrangement joins TRBV4-3 to TRBJ1-2; 7 bases line up with TRBD1. The CDR3 contains 16 residues. The germline CDR1 and CDR2 sequences are LGHNA and YSLEER. V lost 0 bases, J lost 5 bases, and 9 bases stayed unmatched. CDR3 amino acids: CASSQDQGGTGYGYTF. The CDR3 DNA sequence: TGCGCCAGCAGCCAAGACCAGGGGGGAACGGGTTATGGCTACACCTTC.

CDR3 amino acids: CAGYQPQHF. As DNA, the CDR3 is TGTGCCGGCTATCAGCCCCAGCATTTT. The V and J genes are TRBV27 and TRBJ1-5; no definite D call. Germline V gene lookup returns CDR1 MNHEY and CDR2 SMNVEV (reference sequence). The CDR3 loop spans 9 amino acids. The V and J ends lost 11 bases and 5 bases respectively, with 4 bases between them.

This clone was seen a single time. The chain combines TRBV7-2 with TRBJ1-6; D is undetermined. V gave up 1 base and J gave up 10 bases, with 14 bases separating them. Germline CDR1 is SGHTA and CDR2 is FQGNSA. The CDR3 covers 15 residues. The chain's CDR3 is CASSLGVTASSPLHF. For the CDR3, the DNA is TGTGCCAGCAGCTTAGGTGTTACAGCCTCCTCACCCCTCCACTTT.

The genes are TRBV19 and TRBJ1-5; D perhaps matches TRBD1 (5 bases). There are 16 residues in the CDR3. V was trimmed by 4 bases and J by 0 bases, leaving 13 bases between them. The germline CDR1 and CDR2 sequences are LNHDA and SQIVND (reference sequence). CDR3 in DNA: TGTGCCAGTAGTACCAGACAGCTAACTAGCAATCAGCCCCAGCATTTT. Translating it yields CASSTRQLTSNQPQHF.

This clone has just one count. J is TRBJ2-4 and V is TRBV28; maybe TRBD1 (6 bases). Germline V gene lookup returns CDR1 MDHEN and CDR2 SYDVKM. The length of the CDR3 is 14 residues. V dropped 6 bases and J dropped 2 bases, with 11 bases sitting between them. The CDR3 nucleotides read TGTGCCAGCAGCTCAGGGGCGACCAAAAACATTCAGTACTTC. Protein product: CASSSGATKNIQYF.

J is TRBJ2-7 and V is TRBV25-1, with TRBD1 matching 9 bases. The CDR3 is 14 residues long. V was pared by 5 bases and J by 2 bases, with 4 bases of the junction left unmatched. Per germline, CDR1 MGHDK and CDR2 SYGVNS. CDR3 protein: CASSPGTGTYEQYF. The CDR3 region has the DNA TGTGCCAGCAGTCCCGGGACAGGGACCTACGAGCAGTACTTC.

This clone appeared a single time. V is TRBV5-4 and J is TRBJ1-2; 7 bases fit TRBD1. The J segment lost 10 bases and the V segment lost 0 bases, leaving 6 bases of the junction unmatched. Germline lookup yields CDR1 SGHNT and CDR2 YYREEE (reference sequence). The CDR3 runs 13 residues. The CDR3 reads CASSLEGAQYYTF. The CDR3 DNA reads TGTGCCAGCAGCTTGGAGGGGGCGCAGTACTACACCTTC.